This paragraph covers one T cell receptor (beta chain) sequence. The antigen remains unidentified. The data were taken from a study of CD8 T cells in ankylosing spondylitis. Germline V gene sequence: CDR1 LNHDA, CDR2 SQIVND (reference sequence). Trimming cost V 4 bases and J 0 bases, with 10 bases left between them. CDR3 length equals 15 residues. Quantitative 5'-RACE with molecular barcodes was used to make the TCR beta libraries. One entry per CDR3 protein results from TCRdb running MiXCR on the 5' RACE reads. The data show 700,000 or so distinct CDR3 sequences, around 17% seen once. Study observations and caveats: Within ankylosing spondylitis blood, a TCR beta motif made up of seven to nine highly homologous variants appeared to be characteristic.

Sequenced: blood, either unsorted or a sorted T cell fraction (not recorded which). The chain has TRBV19 and TRBJ1-5, with D unclear. The TCR was taken from a male donor with ankylosing spondylitis. The CDR3 DNA follows: TGTGCCAGTAGTACCCTCCGCTATAGCAATCAGCCCCAGCATTTT. This translates into CASSTLRYSNQPQHF.